The clone carrying this T cell receptor beta chain was detected a few times. V was clipped by 4 bases and J by 3 bases, with 6 bases between them. CDR1 MNHEY and CDR2 SVGEGT come from the germline V gene. The CDR3 consists of 13 residues. Making TCR cDNA involved 5'RACE template switching, which added UMIs and a universal primer site. TCRdb independently ran MiXCR on the 5' RACE reads; one entry per CDR3 protein. This table holds 300,000 or so distinct CDR3 sequences, approximately 10% found once. This sample is part of a study of T cells after yellow fever vaccination. The clonotype originates from a man aged 18 to 35 who received the YFV17D yellow fever vaccine. Material: CD4+ T cells sorted from PBMCs, obtained 5 days after the yellow fever booster vaccination. This rearrangement joins TRBV6-2 or TRBV6-3 to TRBJ2-2; D uncertain. The CDR3, as DNA: TGTGCCAGCAGTTCCCACTACACCGGGGAGCTGTTTTTT. This sequence encodes CASSSHYTGELFF.